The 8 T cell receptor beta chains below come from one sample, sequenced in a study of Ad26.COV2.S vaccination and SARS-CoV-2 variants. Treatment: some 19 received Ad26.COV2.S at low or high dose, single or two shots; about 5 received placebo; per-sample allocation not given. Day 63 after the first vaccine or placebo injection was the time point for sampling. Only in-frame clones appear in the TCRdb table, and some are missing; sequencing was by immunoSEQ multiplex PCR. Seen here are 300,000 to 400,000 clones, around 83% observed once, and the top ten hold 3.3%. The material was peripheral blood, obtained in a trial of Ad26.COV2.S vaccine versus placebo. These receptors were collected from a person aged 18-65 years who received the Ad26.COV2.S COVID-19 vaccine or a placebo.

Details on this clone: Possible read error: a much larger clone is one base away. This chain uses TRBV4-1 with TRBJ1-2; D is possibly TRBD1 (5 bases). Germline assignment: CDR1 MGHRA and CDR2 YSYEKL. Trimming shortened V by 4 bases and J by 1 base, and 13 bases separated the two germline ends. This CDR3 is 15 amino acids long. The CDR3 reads CASSLGRQNNYGYTF. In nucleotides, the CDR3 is TGCGCCAGCAGCCTGGGACGACAGAATAACTATGGCTACACCTTC.

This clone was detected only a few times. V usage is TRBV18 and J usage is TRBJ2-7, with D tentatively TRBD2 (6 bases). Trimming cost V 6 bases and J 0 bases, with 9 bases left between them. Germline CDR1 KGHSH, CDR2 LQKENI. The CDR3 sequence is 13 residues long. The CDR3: CASSGGPSYEQYF. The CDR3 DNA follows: TGTGCCAGCTCGGGAGGCCCCTCCTACGAGCAGTACTTC.

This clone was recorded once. The CDR3 coding sequence is TGCGCCAGCAGCGTTCGCCGCGGGACAGGCTACGAGCAGTACTTC. It codes for CASSVRRGTGYEQYF. The genes are TRBV5-1 and TRBJ2-7, with 8 positions matching TRBD1. The germline V gene has CDR1 SGHRS and CDR2 YFSETQ. The CDR3 totals 15 residues. Germline trimming cut 4 bases from V and 3 bases from J; bases unmatched to any gene: 9.

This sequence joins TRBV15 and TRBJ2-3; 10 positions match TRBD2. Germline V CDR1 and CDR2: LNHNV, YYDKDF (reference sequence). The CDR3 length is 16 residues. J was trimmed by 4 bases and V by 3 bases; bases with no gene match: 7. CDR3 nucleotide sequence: TGTGCCACCAGCAGGGGAGCGGGAGGGCCCGCAGATACGCAGTATTTT. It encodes CATSRGAGGPADTQYF.

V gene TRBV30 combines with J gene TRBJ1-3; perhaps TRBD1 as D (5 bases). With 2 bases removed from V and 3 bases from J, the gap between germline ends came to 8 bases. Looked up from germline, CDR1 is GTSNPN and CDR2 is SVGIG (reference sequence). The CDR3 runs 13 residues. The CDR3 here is CAWSQGGGNTIYF. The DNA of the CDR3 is TGTGCCTGGAGTCAGGGAGGTGGAAACACCATATATTTT.

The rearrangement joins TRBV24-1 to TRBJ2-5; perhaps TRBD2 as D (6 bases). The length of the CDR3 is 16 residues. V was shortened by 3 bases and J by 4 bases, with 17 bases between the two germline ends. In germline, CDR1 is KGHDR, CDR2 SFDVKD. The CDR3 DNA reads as TGTGCCACCAGTGATCCGACAGCGGGCGTGGGAGAGACCCAGTACTTC. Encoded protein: CATSDPTAGVGETQYF.

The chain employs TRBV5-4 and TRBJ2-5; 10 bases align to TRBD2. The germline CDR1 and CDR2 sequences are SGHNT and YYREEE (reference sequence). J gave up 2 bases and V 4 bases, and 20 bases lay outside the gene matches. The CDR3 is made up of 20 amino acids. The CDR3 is CASSRTSGRGGISFQETQYF. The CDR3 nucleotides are TGTGCCAGCAGCCGGACTAGCGGAAGGGGGGGGATTAGCTTTCAAGAGACCCAGTACTTC.

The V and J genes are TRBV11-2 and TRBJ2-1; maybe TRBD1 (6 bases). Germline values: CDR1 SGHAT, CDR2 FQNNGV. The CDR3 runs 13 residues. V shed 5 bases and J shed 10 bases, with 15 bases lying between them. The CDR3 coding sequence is TGTGCCAGCAGCCCCATAGGGGGTTGGGAGCAGTTCTTC. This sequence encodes CASSPIGGWEQFF.